Presented here are 26 T cell receptor beta chains from one specimen sequenced in a study of blood T cells in healthy people across ages (dated by TCRdb to between 2015 and 2016). The library relied on 5' RACE. TCRdb lists the instrument as Illumina HiSeq 2500. A second PCR of roughly 6 to 12 cycles was run with a J-beta primer mix and a sample-barcoded 5' primer. Clones were called with MiXCR by TCRdb after fastp trimmed the public reads at Q25, and only in-frame beta chains were retained. Every CDR3 protein is listed once, alongside the most common genes and DNA of its rows. Present in this sample are over a million distinct CDR3 sequences, around two fifths of which were seen just once. The top ten hold roughly 7.9% of the sample. Sequences were obtained from blood. All receptors derive from a woman in her late teens or twenties in good health.

This clonotype has just a few counts. J is TRBJ2-1 and V is TRBV6-5; 11 bases fit TRBD2. The CDR3 loop spans 18 amino acids. The germline CDR1 and CDR2 sequences are MNHEY and SVGAGI. V lost 0 bases, J lost 7 bases, and 11 bases stayed unmatched. CDR3 DNA sequence: TGTGCCAGCAGTTACTCGAGGACTAGCGGGCTCAAGGGTAATGAGCAGTTCTTC. Protein sequence: CASSYSRTSGLKGNEQFF.

The chain uses TRBV28 and TRBJ1-5; a weak D match, TRBD1 (5 bases). V shed 3 bases and J shed 0 bases, with 18 bases lying between them. Per germline, CDR1 MDHEN and CDR2 SYDVKM. This CDR3 is 18 amino acids long. The CDR3 nucleotides read TGTGCCAGCAGTTTCCCCTCCAGGGTGGGGGATAGCAATCAGCCCCAGCATTTT. Amino acids: CASSFPSRVGDSNQPQHF.

The V gene is TRBV20-1, the J gene TRBJ1-2, with 7 bases aligning to TRBD1. The CDR3 contains 13 residues. Germline CDR1 and CDR2: DFQATT and SNEGSKA (reference sequence). The V and J ends lost 5 bases and 2 bases, in that order; junction bases with no gene match: 5. The CDR3 DNA sequence: TGCAGTGCTTACAGGGGTCTAAACTATGGCTACACCTTC. As protein: CSAYRGLNYGYTF.

There are a few counts of this clonotype. The genes are TRBV7-9 and TRBJ1-2, with D tentatively TRBD1 (5 bases). The CDR3 is 15 amino acids. Trimming stripped 3 bases from V and 7 bases from J, with 18 bases between. Germline V CDR1 and CDR2: SEHNR, FQNEAQ (reference sequence). As DNA, the CDR3 is TGTGCCAGCAGCTTGGGACCGACGGGCCGTGGTGGCTACACCTTC. Its translation is CASSLGPTGRGGYTF.

This clonotype was seen only a few times. This sequence joins TRBV5-5 and TRBJ1-2; TRBD1 might be the D (6 bases). The germline V gene has CDR1 SGHKS and CDR2 YYEKEE (reference sequence). Deletions cut 0 bases from V and 0 bases from J, with 12 bases between. This CDR3 comprises 16 residues. CDR3 DNA sequence: TGTGCCAGCAGCTTGGAGGGGGGCACTACTAACTATGGCTACACCTTC. This translates into CASSLEGGTTNYGYTF.

This clonotype was observed a few times. The chain links TRBV20-1 to TRBJ2-1; D is perhaps TRBD2 (6 bases). Trimming pared 2 bases from V and 8 bases from J, leaving 16 bases between. The CDR3 spans 14 residues. Looked up from germline, CDR1 is DFQATT and CDR2 is SNEGSKA (reference sequence). The CDR3 DNA reads TGCAGTGCTAGAATTCCGTCCCGCGGGGATGAGCAGTTCTTC. As protein: CSARIPSRGDEQFF.

This rearrangement joins TRBV21-1 to TRBJ1-2; TRBD1, as called in the table, went unchecked against the DNA. TRBV21-1 is marked as a pseudogene. This CDR3 has 17 amino acids. The CDR3, as DNA: TGTGCCAGCAGCAAAGTTAGGGGACAGGGGAACAACTATGGCTACACCTTC. Encoded protein: CASSKVRGQGNNYGYTF.

The chain carries TRBV11-3 and TRBJ2-4; D is perhaps TRBD2 (6 bases). Deletions cut 5 bases from V and 8 bases from J, with 13 bases between. This CDR3 is 13 amino acids long. Germline CDR1 is SGHNT and CDR2 is YENEEA. The CDR3, as DNA: TGTGCCAGCAGCCACGGGGGTACGGACATTCAGTACTTC. Amino acid sequence: CASSHGGTDIQYF.

In DNA, the CDR3 is TGCAGTGCTAGGCAGGGCGCCGATACGCAGTATTTT. Its translation: CSARQGADTQYF. The rearrangement uses TRBV20-1 and TRBJ2-3, with D possibly TRBD1 on 5 matching bases. Germline V CDR1 and CDR2: DFQATT, SNEGSKA (reference sequence). CDR3 length equals 12 residues. Trimming took 3 bases from V and 6 from J, leaving 10 bases between them.

The chain combines TRBV6-1 with TRBJ1-5, with D possibly TRBD1 on 6 matching bases. This CDR3 spans 14 amino acids. Germline V CDR1 and CDR2: MNHNS, SASEGT. V shed 7 bases and J shed 4 bases, with 14 bases lying between them. CDR3 sequence (DNA): TGTGCCAGCACTCTGAATAGGGGGAATCAGCCCCAGCATTTT. This codes for CASTLNRGNQPQHF.

This clonotype was counted between two and nine times. The chain carries TRBV20-1 and TRBJ2-5; possible D gene TRBD1, 6 bases. CDR3 length equals 13 residues. The germline V gene encodes CDR1 DFQATT and CDR2 SNEGSKA (reference sequence). V gave up 5 bases and J gave up 4 bases, with 14 bases separating them. DNA for the CDR3: TGCAGTGCTCCCCGGGACACCGGAGAGACCCAGTACTTC. Its protein product is CSAPRDTGETQYF.

The J gene is TRBJ2-1, the V gene TRBV6-4; D is ambiguous. The germline CDR1 and CDR2 sequences are MRHNA and SNTAGT. V was clipped by 0 bases and J by 8 bases, with 14 bases between them. The CDR3 runs 15 residues. In DNA, the CDR3 is TGTGCCAGCAGTGACTCGTCATTTAGGGTGGATGAGCAGTTCTTC. This encodes CASSDSSFRVDEQFF.

In regard to this clonotype: Its ends do not fully match the called genes, so a read error is possible. This rearrangement joins TRBV5-6 to TRBJ2-3; D is ambiguous. Germline V CDR1 and CDR2: SGHDT, YYEEEE. The CDR3 length is 13 residues. Written as DNA, the CDR3 is TGTGCCAGCAGCTTGGACACGGTGGATAGGCAGTATTTT. It codes for CASSLDTVDRQYF. Filled out from reference TRBV5-6 and TRBJ2-3, the complete variable domain reads DAGVTQSPTHLIKTRGQQVTLRCSPKSGHDTVSWYQQALGQGPQFIFQYYEEEERQRGNFPDRFSGHQFPNYSSELNVNALLLGDSALYLCASSLDTVDRQYFGPGTRLTVL.

The rearrangement joins TRBV28 to TRBJ2-7; tentatively, D is TRBD1 or TRBD2 (5 bases each). CDR1 is MDHEN, CDR2 SYDVKM, per germline. V was cut by 6 bases and J by 1 base, with 19 bases left in between. CDR3 length: 16 amino acids. For the CDR3, the DNA is TGTGCCAGCAGGGAGATAGGGGACCGATATTCCTACGAGCAGTACTTC. Translation: CASREIGDRYSYEQYF.

This chain links TRBV7-2 with TRBJ2-5, with D hard to call. The V and J ends lost 3 bases and 4 bases respectively, with 18 bases between them. Germline V CDR1 and CDR2: SGHTA, FQGNSA. This CDR3 is built from 16 residues. CDR3 in amino acids: CASSFATDPWAETQYF. The CDR3 region has the DNA TGTGCCAGCAGCTTTGCCACCGACCCTTGGGCAGAGACCCAGTACTTC.

The J gene is TRBJ1-1, the V gene TRBV10-3, with a weak D call TRBD1 (5 bases). This CDR3 has 13 residues. The germline CDR1 and CDR2 sequences are ENHRY and SYGVKD. Trimming stripped 6 bases from V and 1 base from J, with 9 bases between. The CDR3 coding sequence is TGTGCCATCAGGGGCAGGGAGAACACTGAAGCTTTCTTT. Its translation: CAIRGRENTEAFF.

V is TRBV4-1 and J is TRBJ2-1; D may be TRBD2 (5 bases). Germline values: CDR1 MGHRA, CDR2 YSYEKL. Deletions cut 0 bases from V and 5 bases from J, with 20 bases between. This CDR3 has 18 amino acids. The CDR3 here is CASSQDKARGQIDNEQFF. The CDR3 DNA sequence: TGCGCCAGCAGCCAAGATAAGGCTAGAGGGCAAATAGACAATGAGCAGTTCTTC.

This chain joins TRBV20-1 and TRBJ2-5, with 11 bases that match TRBD2. The CDR3 is 14 amino acids. CDR1 is DFQATT and CDR2 is SNEGSKA in the germline V gene (reference sequence). V shed 6 bases, J shed 5 bases, and the junction held 8 bases outside the gene matches. CDR3 region: CSASSGRALETQYF. The DNA for the CDR3 is TGCAGTGCAAGTAGCGGGAGGGCCCTGGAGACCCAGTACTTC.

This clonotype has just a few counts. This sequence joins TRBV7-9 and TRBJ2-7, with a tentative D call TRBD1 (6 bases). Germline V lookup: CDR1 SEHNR, CDR2 FQNEAQ (reference sequence). The CDR3 contains 16 residues. The V gene lost 2 bases and the J gene lost 6 bases, with 20 bases spanning the gap. CDR3 sequence: CASSLFEFQGSGEQYF. The CDR3 DNA follows: TGTGCCAGCAGCTTATTTGAGTTTCAGGGGTCGGGCGAGCAGTACTTC.

This clonotype has a handful of counts. This chain joins TRBV3-1 and TRBJ2-7, with D tentatively TRBD2 (6 bases). The germline V and J ends were trimmed by 1 base and 7 bases, with 14 bases remaining between them. CDR1 is LGHDT, CDR2 YNNKEL, per germline (reference sequence). CDR3 length: 14 residues. CDR3 DNA sequence: TGTGCCAGCAGCCAAGCGGGAGTCTACAATGAGCAGTACTTC. It is translated as CASSQAGVYNEQYF.

In its sample, this clonotype was seen a few times. The V call is TRBV3-1, the J call TRBJ2-7; 8 positions match TRBD2. Trimming removed 0 bases from V and 1 base from J; junction bases left unmatched: 5. This CDR3 has 16 amino acids. Germline loops: CDR1 LGHDT, CDR2 YNNKEL (reference sequence). The CDR3 reads CASSQEDGTSSYEQYF. CDR3 in DNA: TGTGCCAGCAGCCAAGAAGACGGGACTAGTTCCTACGAGCAGTACTTC.

This clonotype has a handful of counts. The chain employs TRBV4-1 and TRBJ1-6; D is undetermined. Looked up from germline, CDR1 is MGHRA and CDR2 is YSYEKL. This CDR3 spans 18 amino acids. Trimming took 2 bases from V and 0 from J, leaving 14 bases between them. The CDR3 DNA reads as TGCGCCAGCAGCCAAAAGGTGGTGGAAGACTCCTATAATTCACCCCTCCACTTT. Protein product: CASSQKVVEDSYNSPLHF.

Only a few counts were recorded for this clonotype. The V gene is TRBV4-2, the J gene TRBJ1-2; D is perhaps TRBD1 (6 bases). The germline CDR1 and CDR2 sequences are LGHNA and YNFKEQ. The CDR3 totals 15 residues. Trimming cost V 0 bases and J 4 bases, with 12 bases left between them. The CDR3, as DNA: TGTGCCAGCAGCCAAGATGAGGGGGGGGGCTATGGCTACACCTTC. Translating it yields CASSQDEGGGYGYTF.

The V call is TRBV20-1, the J call TRBJ1-5; 7 positions match TRBD1. The length of the CDR3 is 15 residues. The junction had 8 bases not matched to a gene; V was cut back by 6 bases and J by 0 bases. The V gene's germline CDR1 is DFQATT and CDR2 SNEGSKA (reference sequence). The CDR3 DNA sequence: TGCAGTGCGCGGGACAGCACAGATAGCAATCAGCCCCAGCATTTT. Translation: CSARDSTDSNQPQHF.

This chain's CDR3 is CAVGTGQFNQPQHF. The CDR3 coding sequence is TGTGCCGTCGGGACGGGACAGTTCAATCAGCCCCAGCATTTT. The chain is built from TRBV6-5 and TRBJ1-5; 7 bases line up with TRBD1. The CDR3 is 14 residues long. From germline, CDR1 is MNHEY and CDR2 SVGAGI. The ends lost 11 bases at V and 3 bases at J; junction bases unmatched: 10.

The V gene is TRBV27, the J gene TRBJ2-3; D is unclear. CDR3 size: 16 residues. The V and J ends lost 3 bases and 0 bases respectively, with 13 bases between them. Per the germline V gene, CDR1 is MNHEY and CDR2 is SMNVEV (reference sequence). As DNA, the CDR3 is TGTGCCAGCAGTTTCCTGGGTAGTGGGAGCACAGATACGCAGTATTTT. Translated: CASSFLGSGSTDTQYF.